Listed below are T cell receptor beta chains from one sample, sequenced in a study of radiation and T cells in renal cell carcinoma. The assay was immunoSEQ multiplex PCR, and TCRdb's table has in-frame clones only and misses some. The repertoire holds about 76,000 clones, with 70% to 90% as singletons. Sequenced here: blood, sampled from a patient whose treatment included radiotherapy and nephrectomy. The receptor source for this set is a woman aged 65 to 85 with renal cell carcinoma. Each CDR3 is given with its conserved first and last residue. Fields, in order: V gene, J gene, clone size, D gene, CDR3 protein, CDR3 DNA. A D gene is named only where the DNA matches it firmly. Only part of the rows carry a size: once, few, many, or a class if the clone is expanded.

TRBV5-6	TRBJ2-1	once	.	CASSLSFGSSYNEQFF	TGTGCCAGCAGCTTGAGTTTCGGGAGCTCCTACAATGAGCAGTTCTTC
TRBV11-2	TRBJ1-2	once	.	CASSPNPTHLNYGYTF	TGTGCCAGCAGCCCAAACCCCACACACCTTAACTATGGCTACACCTTC
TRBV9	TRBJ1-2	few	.	CASSVGPGDNYGYTF	TGTGCCAGCAGCGTAGGTCCGGGGGATAACTATGGCTACACCTTC
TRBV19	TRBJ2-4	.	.	CASSSTELAKNIQYF	TGTGCCAGTAGTTCTACGGAACTAGCCAAAAACATTCAGTACTTC
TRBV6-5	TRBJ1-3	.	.	CASSYSGRFSGNTIYF	TGTGCCAGCAGTTACTCTGGACGATTCTCTGGAAACACCATATATTTT
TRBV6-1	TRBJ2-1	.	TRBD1	CASSEPGQGINEQFF	TGTGCCAGCAGTGAACCGGGACAGGGGATCAATGAGCAGTTCTTC
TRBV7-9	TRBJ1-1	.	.	CASTTGTSTNTEAFF	TGTGCCAGCACCACGGGAACGTCAACGAACACTGAAGCTTTCTTT
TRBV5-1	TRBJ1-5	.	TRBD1	CASSLGTVSNQPQHF	TGCGCCAGCAGCCTCGGGACAGTCAGCAATCAGCCCCAGCATTTT
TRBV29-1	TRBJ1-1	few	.	CSVERGFSAFF	TGCAGCGTTGAGAGGGGATTTTCTGCTTTCTTT
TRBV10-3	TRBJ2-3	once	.	CAISESKRADTQYF	TGTGCCATCAGTGAGTCGAAACGAGCAGATACGCAGTATTTT
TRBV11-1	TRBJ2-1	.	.	CASGGASNEQFF	TGTGCCAGCGGGGGCGCTTCCAATGAGCAGTTCTTC
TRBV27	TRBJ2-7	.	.	CASSLYSEAPYEQYF	TGTGCCAGCAGTTTATATAGCGAAGCCCCCTACGAGCAGTACTTC
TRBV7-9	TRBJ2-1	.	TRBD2	CASSRGLADYNEQFF	TGTGCCAGCAGCCGGGGACTAGCGGACTACAATGAGCAGTTCTTC
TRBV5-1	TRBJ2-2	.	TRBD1	CASSLRGDRGSLNTGELFF	TGCGCCAGCAGCTTGAGAGGGGACAGGGGGTCCCTGAACACCGGGGAGCTGTTTTTT
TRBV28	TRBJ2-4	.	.	CASSFGELINIQYF	TGTGCCAGCAGTTTTGGGGAGCTAATAAACATTCAGTACTTC
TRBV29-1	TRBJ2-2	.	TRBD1	CSVGDRGTGELFF	TGCAGCGTGGGGGACAGGGGGACCGGGGAGCTGTTTTTT
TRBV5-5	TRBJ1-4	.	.	CASSLDTGNEKLFF	TGTGCCAGCAGCTTAGACACTGGAAATGAAAAACTGTTTTTT
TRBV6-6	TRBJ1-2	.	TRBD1	CASSPPTGNGYTF	TGTGCCAGCAGTCCCCCGACAGGGAATGGCTACACCTTC
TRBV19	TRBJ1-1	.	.	CASSRQLTNTEAFF	TGTGCCAGTAGTAGACAGCTAACGAACACTGAAGCTTTCTTT
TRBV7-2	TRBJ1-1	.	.	CASSFRGPGAEAFF	TGTGCCAGCAGTTTTAGGGGCCCTGGGGCTGAAGCTTTCTTT
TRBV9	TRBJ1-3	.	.	CASRAGAGAAGNTIYF	TGTGCCAGCAGGGCCGGCGCGGGAGCCGCTGGAAACACCATATATTTT
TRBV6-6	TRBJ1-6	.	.	CASKPGGNNSPLHF	TGTGCCAGCAAACCGGGAGGGAATAACTCACCCCTCCACTTT
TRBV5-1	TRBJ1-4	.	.	CASSLTLTGNEKLFF	TGCGCCAGCAGCCTCACGTTAACAGGGAATGAAAAACTGTTTTTT
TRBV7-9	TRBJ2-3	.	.	CASSPPERIPDTQYF	TGTGCCAGCAGCCCCCCGGAGCGTATTCCAGATACGCAGTATTTT
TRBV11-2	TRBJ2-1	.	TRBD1	CASSVTGGRFYNEQFF	TGTGCCAGCAGCGTCACAGGGGGCCGGTTCTACAATGAGCAGTTCTTC
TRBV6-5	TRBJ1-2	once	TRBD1	CASSEGQGIGYGYTF	TGTGCCAGCAGCGAGGGACAGGGGATAGGGTATGGCTACACCTTC
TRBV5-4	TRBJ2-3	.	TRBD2	CASRRGGATDTQYF	TGTGCCAGCAGGCGCGGGGGGGCCACAGATACGCAGTATTTT
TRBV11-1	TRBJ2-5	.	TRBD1	CASKRAGDRAGETQYF	TGTGCCAGCAAACGGGCCGGGGACAGGGCAGGAGAGACCCAGTACTTC
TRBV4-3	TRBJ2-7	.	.	CASSQDAGTYEQYF	TGCGCCAGCAGCCAAGACGCAGGGACCTACGAGCAGTACTTC
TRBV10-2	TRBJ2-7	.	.	CASSEGYRPRWEQYF	TGCGCCAGCAGTGAAGGGTACAGACCTCGTTGGGAGCAGTACTTC
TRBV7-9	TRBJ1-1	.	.	CASSETVSHTEAFF	TGTGCCAGCAGCGAGACAGTGTCTCACACTGAAGCTTTCTTT
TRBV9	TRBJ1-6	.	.	CASSEASSYNSPLHF	TGTGCCAGCAGCGAGGCGAGCTCCTATAATTCACCCCTCCACTTT
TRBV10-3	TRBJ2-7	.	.	CAIREPTVGRDYEQYF	TGTGCCATCAGAGAGCCGACGGTCGGACGGGACTACGAGCAGTACTTC
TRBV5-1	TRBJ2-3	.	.	CASSLGSTSTDTQYF	TGCGCCAGCAGCCTTGGAAGTACGAGCACAGATACGCAGTATTTT